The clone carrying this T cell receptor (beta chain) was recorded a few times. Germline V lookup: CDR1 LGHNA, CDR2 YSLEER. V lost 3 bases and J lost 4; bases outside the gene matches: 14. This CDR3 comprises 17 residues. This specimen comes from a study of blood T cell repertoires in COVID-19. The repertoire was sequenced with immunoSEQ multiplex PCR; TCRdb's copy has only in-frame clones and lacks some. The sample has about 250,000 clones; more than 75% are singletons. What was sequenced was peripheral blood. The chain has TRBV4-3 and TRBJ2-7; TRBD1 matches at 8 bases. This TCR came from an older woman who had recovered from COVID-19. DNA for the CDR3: TGCGCCAGCAGCCACAGTATCCTGGGACAGGTTCCATACGAGCAGTACTTC. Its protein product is CASSHSILGQVPYEQYF.